The clone carrying this T cell receptor beta chain was counted ten times or more. What it recognizes is unknown. The data derive from a study of T cells after yellow fever vaccination. Study-wide results and caveats: A small share of clonotypes appeared in both CD4 and CD8 compartments.

TCRdb analysed the 5' RACE reads with MiXCR anew, one entry per CDR3 protein. There are approximately 250,000 distinct CDR3 sequences in the sample; roughly 3.7% occur only once, and around 19% lies in the top ten. Sample: PBMCs, taken 15 days after the yellow fever booster vaccination. The receptor was isolated from a man between 18 and 29 years old who received the YFV17D yellow fever vaccine.

DNA of the CDR3: TGTGCCAGCAGTTACGATAGGACAGCGAGCAATCAGCCCCAGCATTTT. Translating it yields CASSYDRTASNQPQHF. The J gene is TRBJ1-5, the V gene TRBV6-2 or TRBV6-3; TRBD1 might be the D (6 bases). The CDR3 sequence is 16 residues long. Germline CDR1 reads MNHEY; CDR2 reads SVGEGT. The V and J ends lost 2 bases and 1 base respectively, with 12 bases between them.